The 28 T cell receptor beta chains below all came from one sample that was sequenced in a study of T cells in Graves' hyperthyroidism and ophthalmopathy. Researchers amplified the TCR beta CDR3 regions from RNA transcripts. Primed by the HTBI set, a first-round RT-PCR was run on the TCR CDR3. TCRdb used MiXCR to reprocess the multiplex PCR reads, holding one entry per CDR3 protein. The repertoire consists of roughly 630,000 distinct CDR3 sequences, with more than 15% occurring once and the leading ten covering under 8%. Source material: blood. Receptors were obtained from a woman aged 25 to 39 with Graves' hyperthyroidism.

This clonotype turned up a few times. The chain recombines TRBV11-2 with TRBJ2-5; 13 nucleotides line up with TRBD2. This CDR3 has 13 amino acids. Per the germline V gene, CDR1 is SGHAT and CDR2 is FQNNGV. Germline trimming cut 4 bases from V and 14 bases from J; bases unmatched to any gene: 7. The CDR3 spells CASSSGLAGDLYF. The DNA of the CDR3 is TGTGCCAGCAGCTCCGGACTAGCGGGGGACCTTTACTTC.

The rearrangement uses TRBV7-9 and TRBJ2-2, with TRBD2 matching over 8 bases. Germline-derived CDR1 and CDR2 are SEHNR and FQNEAQ (reference sequence). V shed 6 bases and J 4 bases; nucleotides not matched to a gene: 10. This CDR3 has 16 residues. The CDR3 is CASSRDSGSGTGELFF. CDR3 nucleotide sequence: TGTGCCAGCAGTCGCGACAGCGGGAGTGGCACCGGGGAGCTGTTTTTT. The whole variable domain, remainder taken from reference TRBV7-9 and TRBJ2-2, is DTGVSQNPRHKITKRGQNVTFRCDPISEHNRLYWYRQTLGQGPEFLTYFQNEAQLEKSRLLSDRFSAERPKGSFSTLEIQRTEQGDSAMYLCASSRDSGSGTGELFFGEGSRLTVL.

This sequence joins TRBV7-6 and TRBJ2-3; 7 bases are shared with TRBD1. In germline, CDR1 is SGHVS, CDR2 FNYEAQ. The J segment lost 5 bases and the V segment lost 1 base, leaving 9 bases of the junction unmatched. There are 16 residues in the CDR3. This CDR3 reads CASSLGVRGFIDTQYF. In DNA, the CDR3 is TGTGCCAGCAGCTTAGGCGTCAGGGGGTTTATAGATACGCAGTATTTT.

This clonotype came up a few times. In DNA, the CDR3 is TGTGCCAGTATCGACCTGGTAGTCGGGGAGCTGTTTTTT. As protein: CASIDLVVGELFF. This chain uses TRBV19 with TRBJ2-2; D remains ambiguous. Germline V gene data show CDR1 as LNHDA and CDR2 as SQIVND (reference sequence). This CDR3 region has 13 residues. Trimming removed 7 bases at V and 7 bases at J, with 13 bases between. Complete variable domain (other parts from reference TRBV19 and TRBJ2-2): DGGITQSPKYLFRKEGQNVTLSCEQNLNHDAMYWYRQDPGQGLRLIYYSQIVNDFQKGDIAEGYSVSREKKESFPLTVTSAQKNPTAFYLCASIDLVVGELFFGEGSRLTVL.

The chain carries TRBV4-3 and TRBJ2-7; possible D gene TRBD1, 7 bases. The CDR3 is 15 residues long. V lost 0 bases to trimming and J lost 6 bases, with 15 bases between them. Looked up from germline, CDR1 is LGHNA and CDR2 is YSLEER. The CDR3 region is CASSQDQGGFSEQYF. Here the CDR3 DNA reads TGCGCCAGCAGCCAAGATCAGGGGGGCTTTTCCGAGCAGTACTTC.

The chain is built from TRBV7-9 and TRBJ2-1, with 10 nucleotides matching TRBD2. The CDR3 has 16 residues. Germline CDR1 reads SEHNR; CDR2 reads FQNEAQ (reference sequence). The V gene end was trimmed by 5 bases and the J gene end by 2 bases; junction bases not matched to a gene: 6. The CDR3 DNA sequence: TGTGCCAGCAGCCCTCACGGACTAGCGGCCTACAATGAGCAGTTCTTC. Translation: CASSPHGLAAYNEQFF.

This clonotype has just a few counts. The rearrangement links TRBV12-3 or TRBV12-4 to TRBJ2-2; 7 positions match TRBD2. The junction had 6 bases not matched to a gene; V was cut back by 8 bases and J by 3 bases. The CDR3 runs to 14 residues. CDR3 sequence reads: CASRRLADTGELFF. CDR3 nucleotide sequence: TGTGCCAGCCGGCGGCTAGCGGACACCGGGGAGCTGTTTTTT.

The rearrangement uses TRBV7-2 and TRBJ2-3, with 8 bases matching TRBD2. The germline V gene encodes CDR1 SGHTA and CDR2 FQGNSA. Unmatched junction bases numbered 9, after V lost 5 bases and J lost 2 bases. The CDR3 loop spans 16 amino acids. DNA of the CDR3: TGTGCCAGCAGCCCCCAAGCGGGGGACTACACAGATACGCAGTATTTT. Encoded protein: CASSPQAGDYTDTQYF.

This clonotype was seen repeatedly, ten times or more. The V and J genes are TRBV11-2 and TRBJ1-2; unclear D gene. The V and J ends lost 5 bases and 6 bases respectively, with 16 bases between them. Germline lookup yields CDR1 SGHAT and CDR2 FQNNGV. This CDR3 has 14 amino acids. DNA of the CDR3: TGTGCCAGCAGCAACCGCCAGGCCTACGATGGCTACACCTTC. Protein sequence: CASSNRQAYDGYTF.

This clonotype has at least ten counts. V usage is TRBV12-3 or TRBV12-4 and J usage is TRBJ1-5, with 9 bases that match TRBD1. The CDR3 is made up of 15 amino acids. Unmatched junction bases numbered 1, after V lost 1 base and J lost 3 bases. The CDR3: CASSLGTGVNQPQHF. The CDR3 DNA follows: TGTGCCAGCAGTTTAGGGACAGGGGTCAATCAGCCCCAGCATTTT.

The chain recombines TRBV5-6 with TRBJ2-3; 7 bases are shared with TRBD1. CDR1 is SGHDT and CDR2 is YYEEEE in the germline V gene. The CDR3 has 16 residues. The J segment lost 2 bases and the V segment lost 4 bases, leaving 10 bases of the junction unmatched. The CDR3 DNA reads as TGTGCCAGCAGCAATAGACAGGGTGGGCACACAGATACGCAGTATTTT. Translated: CASSNRQGGHTDTQYF.

The V and J genes are TRBV20-1 and TRBJ1-5, with 7 bases matching TRBD1. Germline CDR1 reads DFQATT; CDR2 reads SNEGSKA (reference sequence). This CDR3 has 13 amino acids. V was clipped by 5 bases and J by 3 bases; unmatched bases: 4. CDR3 protein: CSAAQGINQPQHF. The CDR3 DNA reads TGCAGTGCTGCACAGGGGATCAATCAGCCCCAGCATTTT.

This clonotype has more than one count but fewer than ten. The J gene is TRBJ2-5, the V gene TRBV4-3; D unresolved. Looked up from germline, CDR1 is LGHNA and CDR2 is YSLEER. CDR3 size: 17 residues. V was cut by 0 bases and J by 4 bases, with 18 bases left in between. The CDR3 DNA reads TGCGCCAGCAGCCAAGAGTCCCATAGCTGGGGTGGAGAGACCCAGTACTTC. Amino acid sequence: CASSQESHSWGGETQYF.

This chain links TRBV5-6 with TRBJ2-2, with unresolved D. The CDR3 runs 16 residues. Per the germline V gene, CDR1 is SGHDT and CDR2 is YYEEEE. Trimming removed 0 bases at V and 3 bases at J, with 12 bases between. The CDR3: CASSLDPQPHTGELFF. The CDR3 nucleotides are TGTGCCAGCAGCTTGGACCCGCAACCCCACACCGGGGAGCTGTTTTTT. The full variable domain, rest sourced from reference TRBV5-6 and TRBJ2-2, is DAGVTQSPTHLIKTRGQQVTLRCSPKSGHDTVSWYQQALGQGPQFIFQYYEEEERQRGNFPDRFSGHQFPNYSSELNVNALLLGDSALYLCASSLDPQPHTGELFFGEGSRLTVL.

This clonotype appeared many times. V is TRBV14 and J is TRBJ1-2; 8 bases line up with TRBD1. The trim removed 4 bases at V and 4 bases at J, leaving 5 bases unmatched. The CDR3 is 14 residues long. The germline CDR1 and CDR2 sequences are SGHDN and FVKESK. The chain's CDR3 is CASSPPGQVYGYTF. In DNA, the CDR3 is TGTGCCAGCAGCCCGCCGGGACAGGTCTATGGCTACACCTTC.

This clonotype was found many times. This chain uses TRBV5-1 with TRBJ2-1; TRBD2 matches 12 bases. Germline V gene data show CDR1 as SGHRS and CDR2 as YFSETQ. Losses at the gene ends were 5 bases for V and 6 bases for J; bases not matched to a gene: 6. The length of the CDR3 is 15 residues. CDR3 loop: CASRFGLAGSNEQFF. CDR3 nucleotides: TGCGCCAGCAGGTTCGGACTAGCGGGATCCAATGAGCAGTTCTTC.

Many counts were recorded for this clonotype. This chain connects TRBV11-2 to TRBJ1-4; tentative D call: TRBD1 (5 bases). The V and J ends lost 5 bases and 4 bases respectively, with 14 bases between them. The germline gives CDR1 SGHAT, CDR2 FQNNGV. The CDR3 is 15 residues long. CDR3 loop: CASSPSGTVNEKLFF. The CDR3 nucleotides read TGTGCCAGCAGCCCGAGCGGGACGGTTAATGAAAAACTGTTTTTT.

This clonotype was counted many times. Here the CDR3 reads CASSPSSGEAYNEQFF. The CDR3 coding sequence is TGTGCCAGCAGCCCGTCTAGCGGCGAAGCCTACAATGAGCAGTTCTTC. This rearrangement joins TRBV7-2 to TRBJ2-1, with 7 nucleotides matching TRBD2. The V segment lost 5 bases and the J segment 2 bases; nucleotides outside the gene matches: 9. The CDR3 is 16 amino acids. Germline loops: CDR1 SGHTA, CDR2 FQGNSA.

At least ten counts were recorded for this clonotype. This chain links TRBV20-1 with TRBJ2-7, with TRBD1 identical over 10 bases. Germline CDR1 DFQATT, CDR2 SNEGSKA (reference sequence). Trimming took 1 base from V and 1 from J; bases not matched to a gene: 4. The CDR3 totals 15 residues. The CDR3 loop is CSARVPGQGSYEQYF. CDR3 bases: TGCAGTGCTAGAGTTCCGGGACAGGGGTCCTACGAGCAGTACTTC.

The chain joins TRBV4-1 to TRBJ2-3; D is undetermined. Trimming removed 1 base from V and 0 bases from J, with 17 bases in between. Germline lookup yields CDR1 MGHRA and CDR2 YSYEKL. The CDR3 runs 18 residues. The CDR3 bases are TGCGCCAGCAGCCAAGTCTGGGGTTCGGGCCGGAGCACAGATACGCAGTATTTT. Translation: CASSQVWGSGRSTDTQYF.

This clonotype has at least ten counts. CDR3 DNA sequence: TGTGCCAGCAGCATTCCCTACGAGCAGTACTTC. It translates to CASSIPYEQYF. The genes are TRBV11-2 and TRBJ2-7; D unclear. Germline V gives CDR1 SGHAT, CDR2 FQNNGV. V shed 5 bases and J shed 2 bases, with 4 bases lying between them. CDR3 length: 11 amino acids.

This clonotype was counted ten times or more. The chain's CDR3 is CSAFDRDGSTDTQYF. The CDR3 bases are TGCAGTGCCTTTGACCGGGACGGAAGCACAGATACGCAGTATTTT. The V and J genes are TRBV20-1 and TRBJ2-3; D assignment may be TRBD1 or TRBD2 (5 bases each). Between the trimmed V and J ends, which lost 6 bases and 0 bases, there was a span of 16 bases. Per the germline V gene, CDR1 is DFQATT and CDR2 is SNEGSKA (reference sequence). The CDR3 has 15 amino acids.

This clonotype has at least ten counts. This chain joins TRBV7-9 and TRBJ2-5; 7 bases fit TRBD2. Germline V lookup: CDR1 SEHNR, CDR2 FQNEAQ (reference sequence). V was pared by 4 bases and J by 5 bases, with 16 bases of the junction left unmatched. The CDR3 sequence is 17 residues long. The CDR3 region is CASSYKGAGVREETQYF. For the CDR3, the DNA is TGTGCCAGCAGCTACAAGGGTGCGGGAGTCCGGGAGGAGACCCAGTACTTC. The full variable domain, its missing parts supplied by reference TRBV7-9 and TRBJ2-5, is DTGVSQNPRHKITKRGQNVTFRCDPISEHNRLYWYRQTLGQGPEFLTYFQNEAQLEKSRLLSDRFSAERPKGSFSTLEIQRTEQGDSAMYLCASSYKGAGVREETQYFGPGTRLLVL.

Many counts were recorded for this clonotype. The gene calls are TRBV30 and TRBJ1-1; D might be TRBD1 (6 bases). CDR1 and CDR2 from the germline V gene are GTSNPN and SVGIG (reference sequence). The germline V and J ends were trimmed by 3 bases and 1 base, with 9 bases remaining between them. This CDR3 is built from 13 residues. CDR3 sequence reads: CAWRQGGNTEAFF. In nucleotides, the CDR3 is TGTGCCTGGAGACAGGGAGGGAACACTGAAGCTTTCTTT.

This clonotype has more than one count but fewer than ten. The chain combines TRBV29-1 with TRBJ2-7; perhaps TRBD1 as D (5 bases). The V and J ends lost 4 bases and 0 bases respectively, with 7 bases between them. The CDR3 spans 12 residues. Per germline, CDR1 SQVTM and CDR2 ANQGSEA. CDR3 sequence: CSVAGISYEQYF. The CDR3 coding sequence is TGCAGCGTTGCAGGGATCTCCTACGAGCAGTACTTC.

This clonotype was detected only a few times. The chain joins TRBV10-3 to TRBJ2-1; D is undetermined. The germline CDR1 and CDR2 sequences are ENHRY and SYGVKD. The germline V and J ends were trimmed by 4 bases and 7 bases, with 11 bases remaining between them. This CDR3 comprises 13 residues. The CDR3 DNA follows: TGTGCCATCAGTGTTAGTGGCGAAAATGAGCAGTTCTTC. Translating it yields CAISVSGENEQFF.

This clonotype was picked up many times. The chain employs TRBV3-1 and TRBJ1-2, with D possibly TRBD1 on 5 matching bases. Germline assignment: CDR1 LGHDT and CDR2 YNNKEL (reference sequence). V shed 0 bases and J shed 6 bases, with 17 bases lying between them. CDR3 length: 16 residues. In nucleotides, the CDR3 is TGTGCCAGCAGCCAAGAAGTGTCAGGGTTTCGTCATGGCTACACCTTC. Its translation: CASSQEVSGFRHGYTF.

This clonotype was recorded at least ten times. In DNA, the CDR3 is TGTGCCAGCAGTTACTCTAGAACGGCCTATGGCTACACCTTC. This sequence encodes CASSYSRTAYGYTF. This chain uses TRBV6-5 with TRBJ1-2; D is unresolved. The CDR3 has 14 residues. The germline gives CDR1 MNHEY, CDR2 SVGAGI. The V and J ends lost 0 bases and 4 bases respectively, with 9 bases between them.